This TCR beta chain is from a study of T cells in Graves' hyperthyroidism and ophthalmopathy. Amplification of TCR beta CDR3 regions used RNA as the template. With the HTBI primer set, the TCR CDR3 went through a first round of RT-PCR. TCRdb re-called the multiplex PCR reads with MiXCR, one entry per CDR3 protein. The repertoire consists of hundreds of thousands of distinct CDR3 sequences, with 35% to 40% occurring once and the leading ten covering roughly 8.3%. The length of the CDR3 is 15 residues. The germline gives CDR1 LNHNV, CDR2 YYDKDF (reference sequence). V gave up 0 bases and J gave up 3 bases, with 9 bases separating them. This clonotype was observed at least ten times. Its antigen is undetermined. Study results and limitations: Most thyroid clonotypes with frequency above 0.001 were detected in blood.

Hyperthyroidism of Graves' type that showed no ophthalmopathy progression within 18 months was stable. Fresh peripheral blood, 7.5 to 10 ml of it, supplied the PBMCs. The source of this sequence is a man aged 18-30 years with Graves' hyperthyroidism. The material sequenced was blood. The rearrangement links TRBV15 to TRBJ1-3; unclear D gene. CDR3 in DNA: TGTGCCACCAGCAGAGACTTGGCAGGTGGAAACACCATATATTTT. Translating gives CATSRDLAGGNTIYF. Full variable domain (remainder filled in from reference TRBV15 and TRBJ1-3): DAMVIQNPRYQVTQFGKPVTLSCSQTLNHNVMYWYQQKSSQAPKLLFHYYDKDFNNEADTPDNFQSRRPNTSFCFLDIRSPGLGDTAMYLCATSRDLAGGNTIYFGEGSWLTVV.